The subject of this entry is one T cell receptor beta chain. Its specificity is not known. The data belong to a study of graft-versus-host responses after intestinal transplantation. Study overall: Transplant recipients had multivisceral, liver-intestinal, or isolated intestinal grafts. The whole recipient group had anti-thymocyte globulin induction followed by tacrolimus and steroids for around 3 years. Study results and caveats: Peak GvH clone levels in circulation were associated with early post-transplant HvG declines. In patients with graft-donor T cell macrochimerism, allograft graft-versus-host to host-versus-graft clonal ratios were high.

Sequenced by immunoSEQ multiplex PCR; TCRdb stores in-frame clones only, minus some. The sample holds about 88,000 clones; 92% are singletons and the top ten take 0.3% to 0.35%. The source of this sequence is a human donor who received an intestinal transplant. The sample here was unstimulated CD4+ T cells sorted from spleen or lymph node cells, taken before intestinal transplant.

CDR3 in DNA: TGTGCCTGGAGAACCGGGGCGGTAGGAAATTCACCCCTCCACTTT. Protein product: CAWRTGAVGNSPLHF. The V gene is TRBV30, the J gene TRBJ1-6, with D possibly being TRBD1 (5 bases). This CDR3 contains 15 residues. Trimming stripped 3 bases from V and 7 bases from J, with 16 bases between. Germline lookup yields CDR1 GTSNPN and CDR2 SVGIG (reference sequence).